One sample yielded the 17 T cell receptor beta chains listed below, sequenced in a study of monozygotic twins with inflammatory bowel disease. Reanalyzing the 5' RACE reads, TCRdb keeps one entry per CDR3 protein, without DNA. This sample's clone table lists approximately 200,000 distinct CDR3 sequences. The source material was blood. The receptors originated from a human donor with ulcerative colitis or Crohn's disease, or a healthy co-twin of an affected twin (not recorded which).

This rearrangement joins TRBV30 to TRBJ2-2; with no DNA, the TCRdb D assignment of TRBD2 cannot be verified. Germline V gives CDR1 GTSNPN, CDR2 SVGIG (reference sequence). The CDR3 contains 15 residues. CDR3 in amino acids: CASGLAALNTGELFF.

The V and J genes are TRBV28 and TRBJ2-6; TCRdb reports TRBD1, a call that lacks DNA to check it against. Germline V gene lookup returns CDR1 MDHEN and CDR2 SYDVKM. The CDR3 is 17 residues long. The CDR3 protein is CASTPWGLSSGANVLTF.

The V gene is TRBV12-3 or TRBV12-4, the J gene TRBJ2-7; no DNA is available, so the TRBD2 call from TCRdb remains unchecked. The CDR3 contains 14 residues. CDR3: CASSSRLASYEQYF.

The rearrangement links TRBV6-2 or TRBV6-3 to TRBJ2-1; TCRdb proposes TRBD2, but this gene call is untestable without DNA. Germline CDR1 and CDR2: MNHEY and SVGEGT. This CDR3 is 15 amino acids long. Here the CDR3 reads CASSHAARPYNEQFF.

J is TRBJ1-2 and V is TRBV5-1; TCRdb's D call of TRBD1 is untestable without DNA. From germline, CDR1 is SGHRS and CDR2 YFSETQ. CDR3 length: 14 residues. The CDR3: CASSRQEGGYGYTF.

The rearrangement links TRBV3-1 to TRBJ1-2. CDR1 LGHDT and CDR2 YNNKEL come from the germline V gene (reference sequence). This CDR3 spans 15 amino acids. This CDR3 is CASSHGPRADYGYTF.

V and J are TRBV5-5 and TRBJ1-1. The CDR3 spans 16 residues. Germline V CDR1 and CDR2: SGHKS, YYEKEE (reference sequence). This chain's CDR3 is CASSLFDRAGSTEAFF. Filled out from reference TRBV5-5 and TRBJ1-1, the complete variable domain reads DAGVTQSPTHLIKTRGQQVTLRCSPISGHKSVSWYQQVLGQGPQFIFQYYEKEERGRGNFPDRFSARQFPNYSSELNVNALLLGDSALYLCASSLFDRAGSTEAFFGQGTRLTVV.

The chain's CDR3 is CASSSGVGANTQYF. The J gene is TRBJ2-3, the V gene TRBV7-2; TCRdb proposes TRBD1, but this gene call is untestable without DNA. The CDR3 consists of 14 residues. Germline loops: CDR1 SGHTA, CDR2 FQGNSA.

V is TRBV7-3 and J is TRBJ2-3; no DNA is available, so the TRBD1 call from TCRdb remains unchecked. This CDR3 is built from 15 residues. The germline CDR1 and CDR2 sequences are SGHTA and FQGTGA. The CDR3 sequence is CASSLGGSYGDTQYF.

This sequence joins TRBV20-1 and TRBJ2-3; no DNA is available, so the TRBD1 call from TCRdb remains unchecked. CDR1 is DFQATT and CDR2 is SNEGSKA in the germline V gene (reference sequence). CDR3 length: 13 residues. CDR3 loop: CSASFRVTDTQYF.

V is TRBV6-5 and J is TRBJ1-2. The germline V gene has CDR1 MNHEY and CDR2 SVGAGI. The CDR3 runs 14 residues. CDR3 residues: CASSYDLGPDGYTF.

This chain links TRBV27 with TRBJ2-4; with no DNA, the TCRdb D assignment of TRBD2 cannot be verified. The CDR3 is 17 amino acids. Germline V gives CDR1 MNHEY, CDR2 SMNVEV (reference sequence). CDR3 amino acids: CASSFAGEGWAKNIQYF.

This chain uses TRBV7-2 with TRBJ1-2; TCRdb outputs TRBD1, but without DNA this stays unchecked. The CDR3 consists of 14 residues. Germline CDR1 is SGHTA and CDR2 is FQGNSA. The CDR3 sequence is CASSSTGANYGYTF.

The rearrangement links TRBV5-6 to TRBJ2-7; lacking DNA, the TRBD2 call made by TCRdb goes unchecked. CDR1 is SGHDT, CDR2 YYEEEE, per germline. The CDR3 has 15 residues. The CDR3 loop reads CASSFWSGFSYEQYF.

The V call is TRBV4-3, the J call TRBJ2-1. Looked up from germline, CDR1 is LGHNA and CDR2 is YSLEER. CDR3 length: 13 amino acids. CDR3 protein: CASSQDSIGEQFF.

The chain joins TRBV12-3 or TRBV12-4 to TRBJ2-5; TCRdb returns TRBD2, unconfirmable since there is no DNA. The CDR3 totals 14 residues. CDR3 amino acids: CASMIAGGAETQYF.

This chain connects TRBV4-1 to TRBJ1-2; the D call from TCRdb, TRBD1, cannot be confirmed without DNA. The CDR3 sequence is 14 residues long. In germline, CDR1 is MGHRA, CDR2 YSYEKL. The CDR3 sequence: CASSPGQVVWGYTF.